Listed here are 23 T cell receptor beta chains from one sample, sequenced in a study of regulatory T cells in long-lasting Graves disease. Noted time point: persistent/refractory GD, antithyroid drugs over 5 years with positive TRAb. Construction of the TCR library relied on RNA isolated from PBMCs. Building the TCR beta libraries relied on iRepertoire HTBI primers, and CDR3 regions underwent Arm-PCR. TCRdb passed the multiplex PCR reads through MiXCR, listing each CDR3 protein once. Of roughly 400,000 distinct CDR3 sequences in the sample, around 21% are singletons; the top ten hold roughly 20%. Sequenced material: peripheral blood mononuclear cells (PBMCs), taken when the disease was refractory, from a patient treated with antithyroid drugs. These receptors were collected from a female donor with Graves disease.

This clonotype has a count of ten or more. The V gene is TRBV12-3 or TRBV12-4, the J gene TRBJ1-5; TRBD1 matches at 8 bases. This CDR3 contains 16 residues. V lost 5 bases to trimming and J lost 3 bases; unmatched junction nucleotides: 9. The CDR3 DNA reads TGTGCCAGCAGTCCTACGGGGACAGGACCCAATCAGCCCCAGCATTTT. Encoded protein: CASSPTGTGPNQPQHF.

The V and J genes are TRBV15 and TRBJ1-3, with D perhaps TRBD1 (6 bases). Germline loops: CDR1 LNHNV, CDR2 YYDKDF (reference sequence). The CDR3 is made up of 15 amino acids. V was shortened by 1 base and J by 2 bases, with 9 bases between the two germline ends. The CDR3 DNA follows: TGTGCCACCAGCAGAGCAGCAGGGGCTGGAAACACCATATATTTT. This sequence encodes CATSRAAGAGNTIYF.

This sequence joins TRBV2 and TRBJ2-2; TRBD1 matches at 7 bases. Germline values: CDR1 SNHLY, CDR2 FYNNEI. J gave up 1 base and V 9 bases, and 11 bases lay outside the gene matches. CDR3 length: 16 residues. The CDR3 DNA follows: TGTGCCAGTTCGGGGCCGGGACAGCAGAACACCGGGGAGCTGTTTTTT. This codes for CASSGPGQQNTGELFF. Drawing the rest from reference TRBV2 and TRBJ2-2, the complete variable domain is EPEVTQTPSHQVTQMGQEVILRCVPISNHLYFYWYRQILGQKVEFLVSFYNNEISEKSEIFDDQFSVERPDGSNFTLKIRSTKLEDSAMYFCASSGPGQQNTGELFFGEGSRLTVL.

As to this clonotype: A much larger clone differs from this one at a single base, so this may be a read error. CDR3 in DNA: TGCGCCAGCAGCCATCCCCGACTAGCGGGAGCAGAGACCCGGTACTTC. The encoded protein is CASSHPRLAGAETRYF. This chain uses TRBV4-1 with TRBJ2-5, with 12 bases matching TRBD2. Germline values: CDR1 MGHRA, CDR2 YSYEKL. The CDR3 runs to 16 residues.

This clonotype was counted between two and nine times. The genes are TRBV29-1 and TRBJ1-6, with 7 positions matching TRBD1. The CDR3 has 13 amino acids. J was trimmed by 8 bases and V by 3 bases; bases with no gene match: 4. Germline V gene lookup returns CDR1 SQVTM and CDR2 ANQGSEA. The CDR3: CSVDSGGDSPLHF. The CDR3 DNA reads TGCAGCGTTGATTCAGGGGGGGATTCACCCCTCCACTTT.

This clonotype was picked up many times. The rearrangement links TRBV12-3 or TRBV12-4 to TRBJ1-1; D unclear. CDR3 length: 13 amino acids. Trimming took off 6 bases at V and 5 bases at J, with 13 bases between the two ends. In DNA, the CDR3 is TGTGCCAGCAGGCCATTCACTGGGACTGAAGCTTTCTTT. It is translated as CASRPFTGTEAFF.

The V gene is TRBV24-1, the J gene TRBJ2-2; 11 nucleotides line up with TRBD2. Losses at the gene ends were 4 bases for V and 2 bases for J; bases not matched to a gene: 5. Germline V CDR1 and CDR2: KGHDR, SFDVKD. This CDR3 has 17 residues. CDR3 amino acids: CATSDGTSGHNTGELFF. CDR3 sequence (DNA): TGTGCCACCAGTGACGGGACTAGCGGACATAACACCGGGGAGCTGTTTTTT.

This clonotype was seen repeatedly, ten times or more. The chain recombines TRBV29-1 with TRBJ1-2; 9 nucleotides match TRBD1. CDR3 size: 15 residues. The junction had 11 bases not matched to a gene; V was cut back by 4 bases and J by 5 bases. Germline lookup yields CDR1 SQVTM and CDR2 ANQGSEA. The DNA for the CDR3 is TGCAGCGTTGCAGGACAGGGGCCGCCCGATTATGGCTACACCTTC. It yields the protein CSVAGQGPPDYGYTF. Drawing the rest from reference TRBV29-1 and TRBJ1-2, the complete variable domain is SAVISQKPSRDICQRGTSLTIQCQVDSQVTMMFWYRQQPGQSLTLIATANQGSEATYESGFVIDKFPISRPNLTFSTLTVSNMSPEDSSIYLCSVAGQGPPDYGYTFGSGTRLTVV.

Many counts were recorded for this clonotype. The chain has TRBV20-1 and TRBJ2-5; D might be TRBD2 (6 bases). CDR1 and CDR2 (germline): DFQATT, SNEGSKA (reference sequence). This CDR3 has 14 residues. Between the trimmed V and J ends, which lost 4 bases and 5 bases, there was a span of 17 bases. The CDR3 bases are TGCAGTGCTATTACCGGGAGCGGTTTGGAGACCCAGTACTTC. Translating gives CSAITGSGLETQYF.

This clonotype was recorded many times. This sequence joins TRBV13 and TRBJ2-5, with 9 bases aligning to TRBD1. The CDR3 has 13 residues. Trimming took 6 bases from V and 4 from J; bases not matched to a gene: 3. CDR1 is PRHDT, CDR2 FYEKMQ, per germline (reference sequence). CDR3 sequence reads: CASRRTGAETQYF. The CDR3 DNA follows: TGTGCCAGCAGGCGGACAGGGGCAGAGACCCAGTACTTC.

This clonotype occurred many times. The chain combines TRBV6-5 with TRBJ1-1; perhaps TRBD1 as D (6 bases). V lost 2 bases to trimming and J lost 4 bases, with 8 bases between them. The germline V gene has CDR1 MNHEY and CDR2 SVGAGI. CDR3 length: 13 amino acids. In DNA form, the CDR3 reads TGTGCCAGCAGTTACAAGGGGGTCACTGAAGCTTTCTTT. Protein: CASSYKGVTEAFF.

This clonotype was picked up a small number of times. The chain couples TRBV13 to TRBJ2-7; perhaps TRBD1 as D (5 bases). CDR3 length equals 12 residues. Germline CDR1 is PRHDT and CDR2 is FYEKMQ (reference sequence). V was clipped by 5 bases and J by 6 bases, with 11 bases between them. Written as DNA, the CDR3 is TGTGCCAGCAGCCTCCTTAGGGGCGAGCAGTACTTC. Translating gives CASSLLRGEQYF.

This clonotype has a count of ten or more. V usage is TRBV12-3 or TRBV12-4 and J usage is TRBJ2-6, with 7 bases that match TRBD1. The CDR3 loop spans 15 amino acids. V lost 5 bases to trimming and J lost 2 bases; unmatched junction nucleotides: 3. CDR3 amino acids: CASSPTGTGANVLTF. In DNA, the CDR3 is TGTGCCAGCAGTCCGACAGGGACTGGGGCCAACGTCCTGACTTTC.

The table lists this clonotype with many counts. The CDR3 region has the DNA TGTGCCAGCAGTTTACCTGGGAGGGAACCCCAGCATTTT. Protein: CASSLPGREPQHF. The rearrangement joins TRBV27 to TRBJ1-5, with D unresolved. V was clipped by 2 bases and J by 10 bases, with 12 bases between them. CDR3 length equals 13 residues. Germline assignment: CDR1 MNHEY and CDR2 SMNVEV (reference sequence).

This clonotype occurred many times. The gene calls are TRBV7-2 and TRBJ2-7, with TRBD1 matching over 7 bases. The germline gives CDR1 SGHTA, CDR2 FQGNSA. V lost 1 base, J lost 2 bases, and 5 bases stayed unmatched. This CDR3 contains 15 residues. The CDR3 here is CASSLGGGTAYEQYF. The DNA of the CDR3 is TGTGCCAGCAGCTTAGGGGGTGGGACAGCCTACGAGCAGTACTTC.

This clonotype was counted ten times or more. The V and J genes are TRBV20-1 and TRBJ1-1; D perhaps matches TRBD1 (6 bases). The CDR3 spans 15 residues. Germline V CDR1 and CDR2: DFQATT, SNEGSKA (reference sequence). Trimming removed 2 bases at V and 0 bases at J, with 13 bases between. CDR3 coding DNA: TGCAGTGCTAGACGCGGGGGACAACTGAACACTGAAGCTTTCTTT. It encodes CSARRGGQLNTEAFF.

Of note for this clonotype: The likely explanation is a read error, given a far larger clone one base away. The chain couples TRBV6-1 to TRBJ1-5; D is undetermined. The CDR3 contains 11 residues. Per the germline V gene, CDR1 is MNHNS and CDR2 is SASEGT. The V and J ends lost 6 bases and 3 bases respectively, with 3 bases between them. CDR3 coding DNA: TGTGCCAGCAGCCACAATCAGCCCCAGCATTTT. Translating it yields CASSHNQPQHF.

V gene TRBV9 combines with J gene TRBJ2-7; 8 bases align to TRBD2. The CDR3 has 13 residues. Germline lookup yields CDR1 SGDLS and CDR2 YYNGEE. J was trimmed by 6 bases and V by 0 bases; bases with no gene match: 2. CDR3 protein: CASSVAAGGEQYF. Written as DNA, the CDR3 is TGTGCCAGCAGCGTAGCCGCGGGGGGCGAGCAGTACTTC.

This clonotype was seen a handful of times. The rearrangement uses TRBV29-1 and TRBJ2-5, with 10 bases identical to TRBD2. The CDR3 is 11 residues long. Trimming removed 5 bases from V and 8 bases from J; junction bases left unmatched: 2. Germline V gene lookup returns CDR1 SQVTM and CDR2 ANQGSEA. The CDR3 loop is CSVSGGDTQYF. The CDR3 DNA is TGCAGCGTTAGCGGGGGGGATACCCAGTACTTC.

Ten or more counts support this clonotype. The genes are TRBV20-1 and TRBJ2-7, with 13 bases identical to TRBD2. From germline, CDR1 is DFQATT and CDR2 SNEGSKA (reference sequence). V lost 6 bases, J lost 6 bases, and 11 bases stayed unmatched. The CDR3 is 15 amino acids. CDR3 nucleotides: TGCAGTGCATCCTCTTGGACTAGCGGGAGTTTCGAGCAGTACTTC. It yields the protein CSASSWTSGSFEQYF.

Only a few counts were recorded for this clonotype. The chain uses TRBV6-5 and TRBJ2-2; TRBD2 matches at 7 bases. The CDR3 runs to 13 residues. Germline lookup yields CDR1 MNHEY and CDR2 SVGAGI. V dropped 2 bases and J dropped 6; count of bases not matched to a gene: 0. CDR3 DNA: TGTGCCAGCAGTTACGGACTAGCCGGGGAGCTGTTTTTT. Translated: CASSYGLAGELFF.

In this sample, this clonotype turned up a few times. The rearrangement links TRBV25-1 to TRBJ2-5; TRBD2 matches at 7 bases. The CDR3 is 16 residues long. V lost 5 bases to trimming and J lost 1 base; unmatched junction nucleotides: 10. The germline gives CDR1 MGHDK, CDR2 SYGVNS. CDR3 sequence: CASSLDWGRGQETQYF. The CDR3, as DNA: TGTGCCAGCAGTCTCGACTGGGGGAGGGGCCAAGAGACCCAGTACTTC.

Of note for this clonotype: This sequence may be a read error, since a much larger clone differs from it by one base. The rearrangement links TRBV27 to TRBJ2-7; TRBD1 matches at 8 bases. CDR1 MNHEY and CDR2 SMNVEV come from the germline V gene (reference sequence). The CDR3 has 14 residues. The CDR3 spells CASGFQGAAYEQYF. DNA of the CDR3: TGTGCCAGCGGTTTCCAGGGGGCGGCTTACGAGCAGTACTTC.